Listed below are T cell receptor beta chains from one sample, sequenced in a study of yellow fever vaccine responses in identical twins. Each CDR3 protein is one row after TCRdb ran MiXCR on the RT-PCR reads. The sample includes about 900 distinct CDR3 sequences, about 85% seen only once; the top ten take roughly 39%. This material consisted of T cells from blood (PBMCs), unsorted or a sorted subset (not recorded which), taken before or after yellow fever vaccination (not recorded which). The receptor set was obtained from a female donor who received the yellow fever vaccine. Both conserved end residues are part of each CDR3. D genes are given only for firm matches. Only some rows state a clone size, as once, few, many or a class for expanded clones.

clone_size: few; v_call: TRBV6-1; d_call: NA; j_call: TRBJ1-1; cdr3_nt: TGTGCCAGCAGCGGGGGTGGCACTGAAGCTTTCTTT; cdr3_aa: CASSGGGTEAFF
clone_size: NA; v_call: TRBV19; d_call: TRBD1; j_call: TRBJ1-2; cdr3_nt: TGTGCCAGTAGTATGGGGACAGTTGGCTACACCTTC; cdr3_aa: CASSMGTVGYTF
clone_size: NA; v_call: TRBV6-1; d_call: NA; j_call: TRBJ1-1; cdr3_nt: TGTGCCAGCAGGACGTGGGGGGGGAACACTGAAGCTTTCTTT; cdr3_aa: CASRTWGGNTEAFF
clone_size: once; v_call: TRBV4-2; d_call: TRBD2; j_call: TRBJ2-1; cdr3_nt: TGTGCCAGCAGCCAGGGGAGGGCGAGTGAGCAGTTCTTC; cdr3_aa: CASSQGRASEQFF
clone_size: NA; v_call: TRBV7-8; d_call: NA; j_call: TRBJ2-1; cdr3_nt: TGTGCCAGCAGCCCGCGGGACTCACTCGAGCAGTTCTTC; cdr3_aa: CASSPRDSLEQFF
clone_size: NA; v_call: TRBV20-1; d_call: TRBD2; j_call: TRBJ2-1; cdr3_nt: TGCAGTGCTTCTAGCGGGAGGTCTCACAATGAGCAGTTCTTC; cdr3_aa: CSASSGRSHNEQFF
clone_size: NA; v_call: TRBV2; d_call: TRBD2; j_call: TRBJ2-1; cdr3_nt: TGTGCCACCGGGGGGGTAGCGGTGAGCTCCTACAATGAGCAGTTCTTC; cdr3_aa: CATGGVAVSSYNEQFF
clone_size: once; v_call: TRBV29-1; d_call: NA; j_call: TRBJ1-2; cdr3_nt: TGCAGCGTTGCAGGGGTTGTGGGCTATGGCTACACCTTC; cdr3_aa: CSVAGVVGYGYTF
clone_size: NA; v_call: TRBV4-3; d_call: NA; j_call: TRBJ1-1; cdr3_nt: TGCGCCAGCAGCCAAGCGGGAGGGACCGCGACTGAAGCTTTCTTT; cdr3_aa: CASSQAGGTATEAFF
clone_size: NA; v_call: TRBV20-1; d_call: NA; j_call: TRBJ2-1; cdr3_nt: TGCAGTGCTAGAGATCTCTCCATCGACTACAATGAGCAGTTCTTC; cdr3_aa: CSARDLSIDYNEQFF
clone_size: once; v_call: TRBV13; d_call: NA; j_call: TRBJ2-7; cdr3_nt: TGTGCCAGCACACAAGCGGACTCCTACGAGCAGTACTTC; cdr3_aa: CASTQADSYEQYF
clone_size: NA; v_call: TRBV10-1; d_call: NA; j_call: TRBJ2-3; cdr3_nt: TGCGCCAGCAGTGATTCGTCTAGCACGGGTACGCAGTATTTT; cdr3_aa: CASSDSSSTGTQYF
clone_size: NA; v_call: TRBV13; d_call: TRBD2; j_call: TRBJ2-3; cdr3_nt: TGTGCCAGCAGATCCAGCGGGGCACTCACAGATACGCAGTATTTT; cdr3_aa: CASRSSGALTDTQYF
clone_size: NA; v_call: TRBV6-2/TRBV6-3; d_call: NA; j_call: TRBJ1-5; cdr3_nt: TGTGCCAGCAGTTACCGGGGAACTCAGCCCCAGCATTTT; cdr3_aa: CASSYRGTQPQHF
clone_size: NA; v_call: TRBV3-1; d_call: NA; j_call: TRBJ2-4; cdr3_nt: TGTGCCAGCGGGACTCAACTAGCCAAAAACATTCAGTACTTC; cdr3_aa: CASGTQLAKNIQYF